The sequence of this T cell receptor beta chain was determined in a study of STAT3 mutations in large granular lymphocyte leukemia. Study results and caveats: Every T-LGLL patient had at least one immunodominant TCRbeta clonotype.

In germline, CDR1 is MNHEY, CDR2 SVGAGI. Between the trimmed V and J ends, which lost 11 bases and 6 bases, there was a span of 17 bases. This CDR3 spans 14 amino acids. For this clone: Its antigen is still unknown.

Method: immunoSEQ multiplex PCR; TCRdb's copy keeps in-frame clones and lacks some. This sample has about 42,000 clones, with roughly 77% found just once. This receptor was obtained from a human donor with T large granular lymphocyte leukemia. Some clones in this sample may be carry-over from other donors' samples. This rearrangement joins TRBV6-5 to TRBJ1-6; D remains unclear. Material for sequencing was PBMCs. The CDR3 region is CASFAGSINSPLHF. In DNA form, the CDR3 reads TGTGCCTCCTTCGCGGGGAGTATTAATTCACCCCTCCACTTT.